A selection of T cell receptor beta chains follows, all from one sample in a study of T-cell reconstitution after alpha-beta-depleted transplantation in children. Using its own MiXCR run on the PCR reads, TCRdb lists one record per CDR3 protein. The sample carries 330,000 or so distinct CDR3 sequences, 10% recorded once. The sample in question was PBMCs, obtained before TCRalphabeta/CD19-depleted stem cell transplant. Receptors were obtained from a boy younger than two with acute myeloid leukemia, due to receive a stem cell transplant. The CDR3 runs from the conserved cysteine through the conserved F or W. The D gene is left open where the match is weak. Only part of the rows carry a size: once, few, many, or a class if the clone is expanded.

>TRBD1|many|TRBV29-1|TRBJ2-1
CSISGQGAGEQFF
TGCAGCATCTCTGGACAGGGGGCGGGGGAGCAGTTCTTC
>TRBD1|few|TRBV7-9|TRBJ1-5
CASSSQGALSNQPQHF
TGTGCCAGCAGCTCCCAGGGGGCCCTAAGCAATCAGCCCCAGCATTTT
>.|many|TRBV28|TRBJ1-3
CASMYGNTIYF
TGTGCCAGCATGTACGGAAACACCATATATTTT
>.|.|TRBV25-1|TRBJ1-2
CASSEFGRAYGYTF
TGTGCCAGCAGTGAATTCGGCAGGGCCTATGGCTACACCTTC
>TRBD1|.|TRBV27|TRBJ2-2
CASSSPAGTGAGGELFF
TGTGCCAGCAGTTCCCCCGCCGGGACAGGGGCGGGCGGGGAGCTGTTTTTT
>.|many|TRBV12-3/TRBV12-4|TRBJ2-7
CASSPGAGTYEQYF
TGTGCCAGCAGTCCCGGAGCAGGAACCTACGAGCAGTACTTC
>.|.|TRBV29-1|TRBJ2-3
CSVDTSAMGFTDTQYF
TGCAGCGTTGACACCTCAGCGATGGGGTTCACAGATACGCAGTATTTT
>.|many|TRBV20-1|TRBJ2-3
CSARRLGEEWSDTQYF
TGCAGTGCGCGCAGGCTCGGAGAGGAATGGAGCGATACGCAGTATTTT
>.|many|TRBV5-1|TRBJ2-3
CASSSELPTDTQYF
TGCGCCAGCAGCTCTGAGCTACCCACAGATACGCAGTATTTT
>TRBD2|many|TRBV18|TRBJ2-1
CASSPRLAGILREQFF
TGTGCCAGCTCACCACGCCTAGCGGGGATCCTACGGGAGCAGTTCTTC
>TRBD1|.|TRBV15|TRBJ2-2
CATSRVGTGIGELFF
TGTGCCACCAGCAGAGTAGGGACAGGGATCGGGGAGCTGTTTTTT
>TRBD1|many|TRBV6-1|TRBJ1-6
CASTWTGGVGSPLHF
TGTGCCAGCACCTGGACAGGAGGTGTTGGTTCACCCCTCCACTTT
>.|few|TRBV29-1|TRBJ2-3
CSGRQHFTDTQYF
TGCAGCGGGAGACAGCACTTCACAGATACGCAGTATTTT
>.|many|TRBV12-3/TRBV12-4|TRBJ1-5
CASSFEHQPQHF
TGTGCCAGCAGTTTTGAGCACCAGCCCCAGCATTTT
>.|many|TRBV6-2/TRBV6-3|TRBJ2-1
CASSYEASLSHEQFF
TGTGCCAGCAGTTACGAAGCGTCCCTTTCCCATGAGCAGTTCTTC
>.|.|TRBV2|TRBJ2-5
CASLSAVKRQETQYF
TGTGCCAGCCTTTCAGCGGTCAAAAGGCAAGAGACCCAGTACTTC
>TRBD1|many|TRBV7-9|TRBJ2-1
CASSFGTGLYNEQFF
TGTGCCAGCAGCTTCGGGACAGGACTTTACAATGAGCAGTTCTTC
>.|many|TRBV28|TRBJ2-7
CASSFRLPYEQYF
TGTGCCAGCAGTTTTCGGCTTCCTTACGAGCAGTACTTC
>.|many|TRBV7-9|TRBJ1-1
CASSFTEAFF
TGTGCCAGCAGCTTCACTGAAGCTTTCTTT
>.|many|TRBV21-1|TRBJ1-5
CGAAGACNQPQHF
TGTGGGGCGGCAGGGGCCTGCAATCAGCCCCAGCATTTT
>.|many|TRBV3-1|TRBJ1-2
CASSHQPRDGYTF
TGTGCCAGCAGCCATCAGCCCAGGGATGGCTACACCTTC
>TRBD1|.|TRBV7-3|TRBJ2-7
CASSFRSRGQGPYEQYF
TGTGCCAGCAGTTTTCGGAGCCGAGGACAGGGACCCTACGAGCAGTACTTC
>.|.|TRBV28|TRBJ2-7
CASSFRGRVVEQYF
TGTGCCAGCAGTTTCAGGGGTCGGGTGGTGGAGCAGTACTTC
>TRBD2|.|TRBV9|TRBJ2-5
CASSVGWSGSRETQYF
TGTGCCAGCAGCGTAGGTTGGAGCGGGAGTCGGGAGACCCAGTACTTC
>.|many|TRBV29-1|TRBJ2-7
CSADGGSPPYEQYF
TGCAGCGCCGACGGAGGTAGTCCCCCCTACGAGCAGTACTTC
>TRBD1|.|TRBV24-1|TRBJ2-3
CATSDRTGPDTQYF
TGTGCCACCAGTGACCGGACAGGTCCAGATACGCAGTATTTT
>.|many|TRBV5-6|TRBJ1-6
CASSLGHGYSPLHF
TGTGCCAGCAGCCTGGGGCACGGGTATTCACCCCTCCACTTT
>TRBD1|.|TRBV6-9|TRBJ2-6
CATSRQGKGGANVLTF
TGTGCCACCTCCCGACAGGGCAAGGGAGGGGCCAACGTCCTGACTTTC
>TRBD2|many|TRBV12-3/TRBV12-4|TRBJ2-7
CASRAGGDEQYF
TGTGCCAGCAGGGCCGGGGGGGACGAGCAGTACTTC
>TRBD1|many|TRBV25-1|TRBJ2-5
CASSRQGQETQYF
TGTGCCAGCTCGAGACAGGGCCAAGAGACCCAGTACTTC
>.|many|TRBV28|TRBJ2-3
CATLGRYTDTQYF
TGTGCCACCCTGGGGCGGTACACAGATACGCAGTATTTT
>.|few|TRBV28|TRBJ1-5
CASSPLTEDRNQPQHF
TGTGCCAGCAGTCCGTTGACCGAAGACCGCAATCAGCCCCAGCATTTT
>.|few|TRBV6-1|TRBJ2-7
CASSETPGPWEQYF
TGTGCCAGCAGCGAGACGCCAGGGCCTTGGGAGCAGTACTTC
>.|many|TRBV7-2|TRBJ2-2
CASSPRQVTGELFF
TGTGCCAGCAGCCCCCGACAGGTCACCGGGGAGCTGTTTTTT
>.|many|TRBV10-3|TRBJ2-5
CAISDLKTLKTQYF
TGTGCCATCAGTGATTTGAAGACACTGAAGACCCAGTACTTC
>TRBD2|many|TRBV29-1|TRBJ2-1
CSVSLSGSKMIEQFF
TGCAGCGTTTCCCTTAGCGGGAGTAAGATGATTGAGCAGTTCTTC
>.|many|TRBV10-3|TRBJ1-6
CAITGKYNSPLHF
TGTGCCATCACGGGCAAATATAATTCACCCCTCCACTTT
>.|.|TRBV24-1|TRBJ2-3
CATSDPDRLDTQYF
TGTGCCACCAGTGATCCCGACAGGCTAGATACGCAGTATTTT
>TRBD1|.|TRBV28|TRBJ2-7
CASSGRDRPYEQYF
TGTGCCAGCAGTGGACGGGACAGGCCTTACGAGCAGTACTTC
>TRBD1|many|TRBV12-3/TRBV12-4|TRBJ2-1
CASSLGLGDRGYEQFF
TGTGCCAGCAGTTTAGGCCTAGGGGACAGGGGATATGAGCAGTTCTTC
>TRBD1|few|TRBV20-1|TRBJ1-5
CSASDRGHQPQHF
TGCAGTGCTAGCGACAGGGGGCATCAGCCCCAGCATTTT
>TRBD1|many|TRBV4-2|TRBJ2-5
CASSQDWDRAGETQYF
TGTGCCAGCAGCCAAGATTGGGACAGGGCCGGGGAGACCCAGTACTTC
>.|many|TRBV7-2|TRBJ2-7
CASSLQRPYEQYF
TGTGCCAGCAGCTTACAGCGTCCCTACGAGCAGTACTTC
>.|few|TRBV6-6|TRBJ2-5
CSSSSGERAQYF
TGTTCCAGCAGCTCAGGGGAAAGGGCCCAGTACTTC
>.|.|TRBV5-5|TRBJ2-5
CASSLDGREETQYF
TGTGCCAGCAGCTTGGACGGGAGAGAGGAGACCCAGTACTTC
>.|many|TRBV28|TRBJ2-7
CASGRQAYEQYF
TGTGCCAGCGGGCGTCAGGCCTACGAGCAGTACTTC
>TRBD1|many|TRBV5-1|TRBJ2-2
CASSLHGTEANTGELFF
TGCGCCAGCAGCTTGCACGGGACAGAAGCGAACACCGGGGAGCTGTTTTTT
>.|many|TRBV5-1|TRBJ1-3
CASSLGSPDVTIYF
TGCGCCAGCAGCTTGGGCAGTCCGGATGTCACCATATATTTT
>TRBD1|few|TRBV11-3|TRBJ2-3
CASSPGTGRGRTDTQYF
TGTGCCAGCAGCCCCGGGACAGGGAGGGGTCGGACAGATACGCAGTATTTT
>TRBD1|.|TRBV6-1|TRBJ1-2
CANSQGQGAPGYTF
TGTGCCAACAGTCAGGGACAGGGGGCGCCAGGCTACACCTTC
>.|many|TRBV5-4|TRBJ2-2
CASSLGVTGELFF
TGTGCCAGCAGCTTGGGGGTCACCGGGGAGCTGTTTTTT
>TRBD1|few|TRBV5-1|TRBJ2-5
CASSHGTATETQYF
TGCGCCAGCAGCCACGGGACAGCCACGGAGACCCAGTACTTC
>TRBD1|many|TRBV7-9|TRBJ2-7
CASSLARTGAEYF
TGTGCCAGCAGCTTAGCAAGGACAGGGGCGGAGTACTTC
>.|few|TRBV12-3/TRBV12-4|TRBJ2-5
CASSSTGTRETQYF
TGTGCCAGCAGTTCTACCGGGACTCGAGAGACCCAGTACTTC
>TRBD2|many|TRBV27|TRBJ2-3
CASSLGGIDTQYF
TGTGCCAGCAGTTTGGGGGGGATAGATACGCAGTATTTT
>TRBD1|few|TRBV15|TRBJ2-4
CATSSGGAAKNIQYF
TGTGCCACCAGTTCAGGGGGCGCCGCCAAAAACATTCAGTACTTC
>TRBD1|many|TRBV6-1|TRBJ1-5
CASSLGQGFSNQPQHF
TGTGCCAGCAGCCTCGGACAGGGGTTTAGCAATCAGCCCCAGCATTTT
>TRBD2|many|TRBV7-2|TRBJ2-1
CASSHELAGGRNEQFF
TGTGCCAGCAGCCATGAACTAGCGGGGGGCCGTAATGAGCAGTTCTTC
>.|many|TRBV28|TRBJ2-7
CASSLAGATRYEQYF
TGTGCCAGCAGTCTGGCGGGCGCCACCCGTTACGAGCAGTACTTC
>.|few|TRBV7-2|TRBJ2-7
CASSRAFTYEQYF
TGTGCCAGCAGTCGGGCGTTTACCTACGAGCAGTACTTC